The clone carrying this T cell receptor beta chain has a count of ten or more. The target antigen is unknown. The sample is drawn from a study of spatial heterogeneity in lung cancer. Germline values: CDR1 MNHEY, CDR2 SVGEGT. The CDR3 is 13 amino acids. V shed 4 bases and J shed 1 base, with 7 bases lying between them. Noted time point: sample taken at primary tumor resection. TCRdb fed the 5' RACE reads into MiXCR, producing one record per CDR3 protein. The profile shows 20,000 to 30,000 distinct CDR3 sequences, 8.8% of them singletons. General study results and limits: Intratumoral expanded alpha and beta TCR counts were found to track tumor mutation counts. The counts of expanded TCRs, ubiquitous and regional, tracked ubiquitous and regional nonsynonymous mutations, respectively. It was estimated that coverage of tumor T cells reached around 7% for alpha chains and 12% to 15% for beta chains.

The genes are TRBV6-2 or TRBV6-3 and TRBJ1-1; unclear D gene. The source is a male donor with early-stage non-small cell lung cancer. Sequenced material: lung tumor tissue, taken at surgery. In nucleotides, the CDR3 is TGTGCCAGCAGTTCACGGGGGAACACTGAAGCTTTCTTT. Its protein is CASSSRGNTEAFF.